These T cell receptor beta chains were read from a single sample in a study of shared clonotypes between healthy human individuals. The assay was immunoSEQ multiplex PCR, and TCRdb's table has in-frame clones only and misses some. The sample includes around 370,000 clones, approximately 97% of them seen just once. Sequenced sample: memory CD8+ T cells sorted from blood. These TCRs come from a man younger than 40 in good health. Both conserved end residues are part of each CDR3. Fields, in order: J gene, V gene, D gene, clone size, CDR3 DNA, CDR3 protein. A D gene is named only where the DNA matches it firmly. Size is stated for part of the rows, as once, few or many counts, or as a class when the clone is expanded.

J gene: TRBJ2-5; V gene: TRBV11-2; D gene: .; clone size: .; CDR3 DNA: TGTGCCAGCAGCCGATTAATTGTTGGGACTGGTAAAGAGACCCAGTACTTC; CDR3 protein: CASSRLIVGTGKETQYF
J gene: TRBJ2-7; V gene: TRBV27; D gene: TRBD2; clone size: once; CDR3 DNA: TGTGCCAGCAGTTTAGCCTCTAGCGGGAGTTTCCCCTACGAGCAGTACTTC; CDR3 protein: CASSLASSGSFPYEQYF
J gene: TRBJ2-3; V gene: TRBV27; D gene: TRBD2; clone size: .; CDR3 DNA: TGTGCCAGCAGTTTATATCCTAGCGGGAGAACCGCAGATACGCAGTATTTT; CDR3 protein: CASSLYPSGRTADTQYF
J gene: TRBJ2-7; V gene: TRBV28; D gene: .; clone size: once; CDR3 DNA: TGTGCCAGCAGTTTCGCGGAAATCTCCCCCAGCGAGCAGTACTTC; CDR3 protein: CASSFAEISPSEQYF
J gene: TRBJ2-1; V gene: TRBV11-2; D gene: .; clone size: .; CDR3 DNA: TGTGCCAGCATCCGGGACTTCGCGCTCTCCTACAATGAGCAGTTCTTC; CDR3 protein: CASIRDFALSYNEQFF
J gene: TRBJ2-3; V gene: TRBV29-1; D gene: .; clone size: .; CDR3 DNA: TGCAGCGTTTTAGGGGGTCTGGAGCAGTATTTT; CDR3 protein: CSVLGGLEQYF
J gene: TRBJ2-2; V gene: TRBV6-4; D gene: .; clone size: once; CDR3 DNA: TGTGCCAGCAGACCCTCTTTTAAGGAGGAGACCGGGGAGCTGTTTTTT; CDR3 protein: CASRPSFKEETGELFF
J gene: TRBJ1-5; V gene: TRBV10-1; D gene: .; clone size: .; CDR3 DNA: TGCGCCAGCAGTGACGTACAGGGAGATCAGCCCCAGCATTTT; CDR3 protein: CASSDVQGDQPQHF
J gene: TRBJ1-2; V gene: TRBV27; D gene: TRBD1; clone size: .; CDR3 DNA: TGTGCCAGCAGATCGAGAAGGGACAGCGGCTATGGCTACACCTTC; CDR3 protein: CASRSRRDSGYGYTF
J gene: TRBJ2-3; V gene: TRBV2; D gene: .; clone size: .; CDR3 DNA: TGTGCCAGCAGTGACCGCGGCCGCACAGATACGCAGTATTTT; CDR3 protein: CASSDRGRTDTQYF
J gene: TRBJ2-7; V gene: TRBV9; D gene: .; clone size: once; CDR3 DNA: TGTGCCAGCAGCGTCGGGACAACCTACGAGCAGTACTTC; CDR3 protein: CASSVGTTYEQYF
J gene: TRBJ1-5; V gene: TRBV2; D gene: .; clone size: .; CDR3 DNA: TGTGCCAGCAGTTCGCCAGGGGGCAATCAGCCCCAGCATTTT; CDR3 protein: CASSSPGGNQPQHF
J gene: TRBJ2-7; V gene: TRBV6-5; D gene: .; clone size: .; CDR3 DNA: TGTGCCAGCAGTTACCTCGCGGGTGGCTCCTACGAGCAGTACTTC; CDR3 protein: CASSYLAGGSYEQYF
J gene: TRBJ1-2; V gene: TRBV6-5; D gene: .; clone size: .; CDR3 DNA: TGTGCCAGCAGTTACTCGAATAGGACCCCCTATGGCTACACCTTC; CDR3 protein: CASSYSNRTPYGYTF
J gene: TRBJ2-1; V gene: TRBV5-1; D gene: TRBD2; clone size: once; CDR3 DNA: TGCGCCAGCAGCTTTAGCGGGAGGTACAATGAGCAGTTCTTC; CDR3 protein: CASSFSGRYNEQFF
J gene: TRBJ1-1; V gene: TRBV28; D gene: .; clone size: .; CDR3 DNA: TGTGCCAGCAGTTGGGGGGCCGCAAACACTGAAGCTTTCTTT; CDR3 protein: CASSWGAANTEAFF
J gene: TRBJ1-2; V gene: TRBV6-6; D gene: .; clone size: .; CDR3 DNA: TGTGCCAGCAGGAAGGGGGGCTATGGCTACACCTTC; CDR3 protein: CASRKGGYGYTF
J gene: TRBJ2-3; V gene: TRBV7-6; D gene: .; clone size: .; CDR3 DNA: TGTGCCAGCAGCTTAGTATACAGGGATACGCAGTATTTT; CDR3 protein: CASSLVYRDTQYF
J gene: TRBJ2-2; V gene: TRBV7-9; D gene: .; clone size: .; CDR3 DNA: TGTGCCAGCAGCAGGTGGGGACGAGACACCGGGGAGCTGTTTTTT; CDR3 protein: CASSRWGRDTGELFF
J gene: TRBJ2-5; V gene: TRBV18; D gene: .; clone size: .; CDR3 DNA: TGTGCCAGCTCACCCGGTACTAGCTATAGTCTCCAAGAGACCCAGTACTTC; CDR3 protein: CASSPGTSYSLQETQYF
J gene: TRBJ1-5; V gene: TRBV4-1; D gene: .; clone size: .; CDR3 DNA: TGCGCCAGCAGCCAAGGGATGTCAGGGTTACAGCCCCAGCATTTT; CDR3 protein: CASSQGMSGLQPQHF
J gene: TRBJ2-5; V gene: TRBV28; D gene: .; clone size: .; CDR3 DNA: TGTGCCAGCAGTATTTACAGGGGAGGGCAAGAGACCCAGTACTTC; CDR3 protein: CASSIYRGGQETQYF
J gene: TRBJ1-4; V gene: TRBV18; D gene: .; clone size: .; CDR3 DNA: TGTGCCAGCTCGGCTACAGGGTCCCCAAATGAAAAACTGTTTTTT; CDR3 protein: CASSATGSPNEKLFF
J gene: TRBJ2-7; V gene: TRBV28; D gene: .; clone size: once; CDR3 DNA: TGTGCCAGTCAGTACAGGGCTCAATACGAGCAGTACTTC; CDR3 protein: CASQYRAQYEQYF
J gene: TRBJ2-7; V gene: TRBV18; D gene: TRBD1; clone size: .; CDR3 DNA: TGTGCCAGCTCACCACGGGACAGGGGAGGGGAGCAGTACTTC; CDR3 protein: CASSPRDRGGEQYF
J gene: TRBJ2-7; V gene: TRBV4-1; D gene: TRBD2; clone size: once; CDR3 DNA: TGCGCCAGCAGCCAAGATTCCGCGGGAGGGGCTTACGAGCAGTACTTC; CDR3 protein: CASSQDSAGGAYEQYF
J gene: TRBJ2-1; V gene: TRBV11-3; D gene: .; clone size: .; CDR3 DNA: TGTGCCAGCAGCCCGCGGAGCGGACCCTACAATGAGCAGTTCTTC; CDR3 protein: CASSPRSGPYNEQFF
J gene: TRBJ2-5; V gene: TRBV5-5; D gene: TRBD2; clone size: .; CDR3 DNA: TGTGCCAGCAGCTTGGTAGCGGGAGGCTTCCAAGAGACCCAGTACTTC; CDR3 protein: CASSLVAGGFQETQYF
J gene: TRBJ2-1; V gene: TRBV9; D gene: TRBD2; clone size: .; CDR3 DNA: TGTGCCAGCAGCCAGACCGGGACTAGCGGAAAAGGGAGCTCCTACAATGAGCAGTTCTTC; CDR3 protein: CASSQTGTSGKGSSYNEQFF
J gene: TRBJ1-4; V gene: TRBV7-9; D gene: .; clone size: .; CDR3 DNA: TGTGCCAGCAGCTCGCAGGAGGGCGGTAATGAAAAACTGTTTTTT; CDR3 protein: CASSSQEGGNEKLFF
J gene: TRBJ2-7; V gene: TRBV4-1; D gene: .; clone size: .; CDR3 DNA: TGCGCCAGCAGCCAAGATCCCGGAGCCTACGAGCAGTACTTC; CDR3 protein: CASSQDPGAYEQYF
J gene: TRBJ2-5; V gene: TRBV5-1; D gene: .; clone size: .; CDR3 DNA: TGCGCCAGCAGCGGTGGGGGAGAGACCCAGTACTTC; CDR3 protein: CASSGGGETQYF
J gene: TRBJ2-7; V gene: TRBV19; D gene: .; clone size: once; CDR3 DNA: TGTGCCAGTAGTGCCCCTTCCAAACTTCTACTCTACGAGCAGTACTTC; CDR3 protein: CASSAPSKLLLYEQYF
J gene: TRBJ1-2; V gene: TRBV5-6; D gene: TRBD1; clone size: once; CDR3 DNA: TGTGCCAGCAGCCGGGACAGGAACTATGGCTACACCTTC; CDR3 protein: CASSRDRNYGYTF
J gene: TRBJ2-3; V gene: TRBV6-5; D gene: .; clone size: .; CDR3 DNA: TGTGCCAGCAGTGTTCCCGGGACACACACAGATACGCAGTATTTT; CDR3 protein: CASSVPGTHTDTQYF
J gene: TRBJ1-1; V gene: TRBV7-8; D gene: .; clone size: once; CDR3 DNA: TGTGCCAGCAGCTTAGTTCTTAACACTGAAGCTTTCTTT; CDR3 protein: CASSLVLNTEAFF
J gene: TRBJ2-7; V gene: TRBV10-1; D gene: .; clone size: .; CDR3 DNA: TGCGCCAGCAGTGAGTCGATAGGCAGGCCCTACGAGCAGTACTTC; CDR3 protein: CASSESIGRPYEQYF
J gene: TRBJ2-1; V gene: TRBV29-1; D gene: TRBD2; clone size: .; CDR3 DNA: TGCAGCGTTGATAATCCTAGCGGGAGAGTTTACAATGAGCAGTTCTTC; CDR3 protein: CSVDNPSGRVYNEQFF
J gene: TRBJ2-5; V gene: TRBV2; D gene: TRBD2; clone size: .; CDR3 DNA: TGTGCCAGCATAGCGGGAGAGGGGGAGACCCAGTACTTC; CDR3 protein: CASIAGEGETQYF
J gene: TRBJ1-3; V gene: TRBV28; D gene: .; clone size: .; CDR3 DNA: TGTGCCAGCAGGTCGGGCTCTGGAAACACCATATATTTT; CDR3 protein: CASRSGSGNTIYF
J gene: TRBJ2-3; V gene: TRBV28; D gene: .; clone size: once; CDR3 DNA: TGTGCCAGCAGTTTAGGAGTGGGCACAGATACGCAGTATTTT; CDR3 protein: CASSLGVGTDTQYF